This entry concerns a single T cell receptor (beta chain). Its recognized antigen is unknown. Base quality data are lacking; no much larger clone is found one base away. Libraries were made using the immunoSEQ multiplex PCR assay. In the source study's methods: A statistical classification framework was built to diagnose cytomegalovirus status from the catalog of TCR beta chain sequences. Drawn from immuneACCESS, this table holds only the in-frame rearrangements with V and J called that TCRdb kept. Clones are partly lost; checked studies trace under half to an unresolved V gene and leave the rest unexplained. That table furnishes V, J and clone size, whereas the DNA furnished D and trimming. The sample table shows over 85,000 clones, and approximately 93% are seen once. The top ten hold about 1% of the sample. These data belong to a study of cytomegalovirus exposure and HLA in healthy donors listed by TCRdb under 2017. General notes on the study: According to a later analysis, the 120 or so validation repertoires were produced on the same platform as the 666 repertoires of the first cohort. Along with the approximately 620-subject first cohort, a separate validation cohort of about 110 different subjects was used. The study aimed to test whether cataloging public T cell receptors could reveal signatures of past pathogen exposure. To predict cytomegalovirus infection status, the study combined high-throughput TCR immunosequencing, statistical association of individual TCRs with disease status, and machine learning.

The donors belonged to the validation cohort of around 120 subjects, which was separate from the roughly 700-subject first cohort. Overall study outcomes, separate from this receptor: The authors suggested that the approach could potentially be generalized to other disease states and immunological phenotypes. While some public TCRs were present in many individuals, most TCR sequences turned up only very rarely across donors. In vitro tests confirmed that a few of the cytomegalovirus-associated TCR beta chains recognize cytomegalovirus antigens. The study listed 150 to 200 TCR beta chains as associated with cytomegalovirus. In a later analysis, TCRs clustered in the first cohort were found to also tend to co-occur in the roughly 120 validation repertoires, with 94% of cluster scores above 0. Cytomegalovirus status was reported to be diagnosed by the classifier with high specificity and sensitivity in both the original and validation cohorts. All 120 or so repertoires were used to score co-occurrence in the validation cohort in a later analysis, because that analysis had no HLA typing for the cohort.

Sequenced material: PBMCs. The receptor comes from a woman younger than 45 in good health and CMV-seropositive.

The bases are TGTGCCAGCAGCCCCCATCGGACAGGGTCGCCCACAGATACGCAGTATTTT. Translated, this gives CASSPHRTGSPTDTQYF. The V and J segments used are TRBV11-3 and TRBJ2-3; TRBD1 matches 8 bases in the middle. The CDR1 and CDR2 encoded by the germline V gene are SGHNT and YENEEA. The CDR3 has 17 amino acids, counting the end cysteine and phenylalanine. Kept here is only the CDR3 DNA, which spans 51 bases and is read in frame from base 1. Trimming leaves V shorter by 5 bases and J shorter by 2 bases, with the junction holding 12 bases beyond the gene matches. Beyond the CDR3, the reference TRBV11-3 and TRBJ2-3 genes provide the residues; the full variable domain reads: EAGVVQSPRYKIIEKKQPVAFWCNPISGHNTLYWYLQNLGQGPELLIRYENEEAVDDSQLPKDRFSAERLKGVDSTLKIQPAELGDSAVYLCASSPHRTGSPTDTQYFGPGTRLTVL.